The entry below describes one TCR beta chain. This entry comes from a study of beta chain features in type 1 diabetes. The isolated RNA, all of it, was reverse transcribed, so expressed TCRB transcripts were what got sequenced. TCRdb keeps only in-frame clones here, not all; method: immunoSEQ multiplex PCR. In the table there are about 620,000 clones, 15% to 19% of which are singletons. Trimming pared 0 bases from V and 6 bases from J, leaving 5 bases between. The CDR3 runs 12 residues. CDR1 and CDR2 from the germline V gene are MGHRA and YSYEKL. This sequence joins TRBV4-1 and TRBJ1-1, with D unclear. The TCR was taken from a man between 18 and 29 years old in good health. Sequenced input: naive CD4+ T cells from blood. CDR3 DNA sequence: TGCGCCAGCAGCCAAGAATACTCTGAAGCTTTCTTT. Translated: CASSQEYSEAFF.